One TCR beta chain is described in this entry. The target antigen is unknown. Each sample used at least 6.5 million PBMCs. The data are from a study of blood T cells in healthy people across ages. Next came a second PCR, run for about 6 to 12 cycles, which used a sample-barcoded 5' primer along with a J-beta primer mix. MiXCR, applied by TCRdb to the 5' RACE reads, yields one record per CDR3 protein. Here the sample spans some 860,000 distinct CDR3 sequences, around 50% being singletons. The CDR3 extends over 13 amino acids. Germline trimming cut 2 bases from V and 6 bases from J; bases unmatched to any gene: 3. Germline V gene sequence: CDR1 ENHRY, CDR2 SYGVKD. Study-wide findings and caveats: With age, beta diversity per million T cells declined roughly linearly, significantly by approximately 40.

The origin of this receptor is a man aged 35 to 55 in good health. The chain recombines TRBV10-3 with TRBJ1-1; the match to TRBD1 covers 7 bases. The sequencing input was blood. The CDR3 spells CAISEPGQAEAFF. CDR3 sequence (DNA): TGTGCCATCAGTGAGCCCGGACAGGCTGAAGCTTTCTTT.